The text below deals with one T cell receptor (beta chain). Authors' methods: Quantification of nucleated cells was approximated via reference gene primer amplification. Profiled with immunoSEQ multiplex PCR; TCRdb holds only in-frame clones, not every one. V, J and clone size reflect that table, while D and trimming were determined from the DNA. The sample gives around 37,000 clones, just under 85% of which show up once; 4.8% is in the top ten. The data were obtained in a study of blood T cell repertoires in COVID-19. Whole-study context: Some COVID-19 samples were acute and others convalescent; all came from the United States, Italy and Spain.

The germline V gene encodes CDR1 LGHDT and CDR2 YNNKEL (reference sequence). The CDR3 consists of 15 residues. V lost 6 bases to trimming and J lost 0 bases, with 13 bases between them. V is TRBV3-1 (or the pseudogene TRBV3-2) and J is TRBJ2-3; TRBD1 might be the D (5 bases). The TCR originated in a man aged 50 to 60 with active COVID-19. The material sequenced was peripheral blood. The CDR3 DNA sequence: TGTGCCAGCAGTATTTTCAGGGCTAGCACAGATACGCAGTATTTT. Translated, it gives CASSIFRASTDTQYF.